This T cell receptor beta chain was observed in a study of early T cells in non-severe SARS-CoV-2 infection. Study-wide background: Sequencing was performed on bulk RNA from unsorted whole blood, leaving chains unpaired.

General observations from the study: Private and CD4 specificities were missed by VDJdb matching, skewed to anti-spike CD8.

The sample holds many counts of this clonotype. Its matching antigen is unknown. Separate cDNA molecules each had unique molecular identifiers attached to them. MiXCR, run by TCRdb on the 5' RACE reads, gives a single entry per CDR3 protein. The sample has 50,000 to 70,000 distinct CDR3 sequences; around 5.7% are singletons. Germline loops: CDR1 DFQATT, CDR2 SNEGSKA (reference sequence). The CDR3 consists of 14 residues. V dropped 4 bases and J dropped 6; count of bases not matched to a gene: 4. The source was whole blood, collected at baseline. The TCR comes from an adult who was a healthcare worker with PCR-confirmed SARS-CoV-2 infection or an uninfected control (not recorded which). This sequence joins TRBV20-1 and TRBJ2-3, with 13 bases identical to TRBD2. The CDR3 is CSAKGLAGVDTQYF. CDR3 coding DNA: TGCAGTGCTAAAGGACTAGCGGGAGTTGATACGCAGTATTTT.